One and the same sample provided the 20 T cell receptor beta chains below, sequenced in a study of T cell responses to AZD1222 COVID-19 vaccine. Measured with immunoSEQ multiplex PCR; TCRdb has only the in-frame clones, and not every one. The table lists approximately 180,000 clones, 75% to 90% of them singletons. The sequences come from peripheral blood, collected on day 0 of AZD1222 vaccination. The receptors originated from an adult in good health.

V and J are TRBV28 and TRBJ1-5, with D unclear. The germline V gene encodes CDR1 MDHEN and CDR2 SYDVKM. The ends were cut back, 2 bases at V and 4 bases at J, with 9 bases in the middle. The CDR3 consists of 14 residues. CDR3 in DNA: TGTGCCAGCAGTTTAGGGCAGGTTAATCAGCCCCAGCATTTT. Translating it yields CASSLGQVNQPQHF. The variable domain in full, completed from reference TRBV28 and TRBJ1-5, reads DVKVTQSSRYLVKRTGEKVFLECVQDMDHENMFWYRQDPGLGLRLIYFSYDVKMKEKGDIPEGYSVSREKKERFSLILESASTNQTSMYLCASSLGQVNQPQHFGDGTRLSIL.

The chain combines TRBV7-2 with TRBJ1-1; unclear D gene. This CDR3 is 16 amino acids long. Trimming removed 1 base from V and 0 bases from J, with 12 bases in between. Germline-derived CDR1 and CDR2 are SGHTA and FQGNSA. The CDR3 region is CASSLGNRYMNTEAFF. In DNA form, the CDR3 reads TGTGCCAGCAGCTTAGGTAACAGATATATGAACACTGAAGCTTTCTTT.

The chain couples TRBV19 to TRBJ1-5, with a tentative D call TRBD1 (6 bases). V was pared by 4 bases and J by 0 bases, with 16 bases between. The CDR3 loop spans 17 amino acids. Germline V gene sequence: CDR1 LNHDA, CDR2 SQIVND (reference sequence). CDR3 nucleotide sequence: TGTGCCAGTAGTAAACGATCGACAGGATATAGCAATCAGCCCCAGCATTTT. It yields the protein CASSKRSTGYSNQPQHF.

The chain is built from TRBV18 and TRBJ1-6; TRBD1 might be the D (6 bases). Germline-derived CDR1 and CDR2 are KGHSH and LQKENI. CDR3 length: 15 amino acids. V was cut by 3 bases and J by 7 bases, with 13 bases left in between. The CDR3, as DNA: TGTGCCAGCTCACCTTTGGACAGTCCAAATTCACCCCTCCACTTT. Its protein is CASSPLDSPNSPLHF.

V and J are TRBV4-1 and TRBJ2-5; D unresolved. The length of the CDR3 is 13 residues. Germline V CDR1 and CDR2: MGHRA, YSYEKL. V lost 0 bases to trimming and J lost 4 bases, with 6 bases between them. CDR3 in DNA: TGCGCCAGCAGCCAAGATCCTGGAGAGACCCAGTACTTC. As protein: CASSQDPGETQYF.

This chain uses TRBV14 with TRBJ1-3; D perhaps matches TRBD1 (6 bases). Germline V gene sequence: CDR1 SGHDN, CDR2 FVKESK. V was clipped by 4 bases and J by 4 bases, with 14 bases between them. CDR3 length equals 15 residues. The CDR3 here is CASSRTGNLGNTIYF. The CDR3, as DNA: TGTGCCAGCAGCCGCACAGGGAATCTGGGAAACACCATATATTTT.

This clone was recorded a few times. The CDR3 reads CASSEALLQETQYF. The DNA of the CDR3 is TGTGCCAGCAGTGAAGCCCTGTTACAAGAGACCCAGTACTTC. This chain joins TRBV2 and TRBJ2-5, with unresolved D. The CDR3 contains 14 residues. Looked up from germline, CDR1 is SNHLY and CDR2 is FYNNEI. V was cut by 0 bases and J by 2 bases, with 7 bases left in between.

The chain couples TRBV6-2 or TRBV6-3 to TRBJ1-1; TRBD1 matches 8 bases. CDR3 length: 14 residues. V gave up 6 bases and J gave up 1 base; unmatched junction bases: 4. CDR1 and CDR2 (germline): MNHEY, SVGEGT. Here the CDR3 reads CASSRGTGNTEAFF. The CDR3 coding sequence is TGTGCCAGCAGCCGGGGGACAGGGAACACTGAAGCTTTCTTT.

V usage is TRBV7-9 and J usage is TRBJ2-1; D gene ambiguous. With 0 bases removed from V and 6 bases from J, the gap between germline ends came to 0 bases. Germline CDR1 reads SEHNR; CDR2 reads FQNEAQ (reference sequence). This CDR3 spans 11 amino acids. The CDR3 sequence is CASSLANEQFF. CDR3 nucleotides: TGTGCCAGCAGCTTAGCCAATGAGCAGTTCTTC. Complete variable domain (other parts from reference TRBV7-9 and TRBJ2-1): DTGVSQNPRHKITKRGQNVTFRCDPISEHNRLYWYRQTLGQGPEFLTYFQNEAQLEKSRLLSDRFSAERPKGSFSTLEIQRTEQGDSAMYLCASSLANEQFFGPGTRLTVL.

The chain couples TRBV19 to TRBJ2-5, with a possible D match to TRBD1 (5 bases). V lost 3 bases and J lost 2, with 10 bases in between. Germline CDR1 is LNHDA and CDR2 is SQIVND (reference sequence). CDR3 length: 14 residues. The CDR3 loop reads CASSMTASQETQYF. In DNA, the CDR3 is TGTGCCAGTAGTATGACAGCTTCACAAGAGACCCAGTACTTC. The entire variable domain, with the rest obtained from reference TRBV19 and TRBJ2-5, is as follows: DGGITQSPKYLFRKEGQNVTLSCEQNLNHDAMYWYRQDPGQGLRLIYYSQIVNDFQKGDIAEGYSVSREKKESFPLTVTSAQKNPTAFYLCASSMTASQETQYFGPGTRLLVL.

The chain combines TRBV2 with TRBJ1-2; a possible D gene is TRBD1 (5 bases). V was pared by 0 bases and J by 8 bases, with 13 bases between. CDR1 and CDR2 from the germline V gene are SNHLY and FYNNEI. This CDR3 is 14 amino acids long. CDR3 protein: CASSEASGKVGYTF. The CDR3 DNA follows: TGTGCCAGCAGTGAAGCGTCAGGGAAGGTCGGCTACACCTTC. Supplemented by reference TRBV2 and TRBJ1-2, the full variable domain reads EPEVTQTPSHQVTQMGQEVILRCVPISNHLYFYWYRQILGQKVEFLVSFYNNEISEKSEIFDDQFSVERPDGSNFTLKIRSTKLEDSAMYFCASSEASGKVGYTFGSGTRLTVV.

This clone was counted a single time. The CDR3 region has the DNA TGTGCCTGGAGTTGGGGCAGCCAAGAGACCCAGTACTTC. It is translated as CAWSWGSQETQYF. The chain uses TRBV30 and TRBJ2-5, with D perhaps matching TRBD1 (5 bases). CDR1 is GTSNPN and CDR2 is SVGIG in the germline V gene (reference sequence). V lost 2 bases and J 1 base, leaving 8 bases between the germline ends. This CDR3 region has 13 residues. Combining the CDR3 with reference TRBV30 and TRBJ2-5 gives the whole variable domain SQTIHQWPATLVQPVGSPLSLECTVEGTSNPNLYWYRQAAGRGLQLLFYSVGIGQISSEVPQNLSASRPQDRQFILSSKKLLLSDSGFYLCAWSWGSQETQYFGPGTRLLVL.

This chain uses TRBV7-2 with TRBJ2-7; 9 bases map to TRBD1. CDR1 is SGHTA and CDR2 is FQGNSA in the germline V gene. The CDR3 is 14 amino acids. After removal of 6 bases from V and 7 bases from J, the junction contained 10 bases not matched to a gene. CDR3 loop: CASRPGTGLTEQYF. Here the CDR3 DNA reads TGTGCCAGCAGGCCTGGGACAGGGCTTACGGAGCAGTACTTC. Drawing the rest from reference TRBV7-2 and TRBJ2-7, the complete variable domain is GAGVSQSPSNKVTEKGKDVELRCDPISGHTALYWYRQSLGQGLEFLIYFQGNSAPDKSGLPSDRFSAERTGGSVSTLTIQRTQQEDSAVYLCASRPGTGLTEQYFGPGTRLTVT.

The chain employs TRBV18 and TRBJ2-6, with unresolved D. This CDR3 is built from 13 residues. Germline V lookup: CDR1 KGHSH, CDR2 LQKENI. The V end was cut by 0 bases, the J end by 3 bases, with 0 bases between. The CDR3, as DNA: TGTGCCAGCTCACCACCTGGGGCCAACGTCCTGACTTTC. It encodes CASSPPGANVLTF.

The chain is built from TRBV11-2 and TRBJ2-4; D is unresolved. Trimming pared 5 bases from V and 7 bases from J, leaving 9 bases between. This CDR3 is 12 amino acids long. Germline lookup yields CDR1 SGHAT and CDR2 FQNNGV. The CDR3 bases are TGTGCCAGCAGCCCCGGTGGCAACATTCAGTACTTC. Its translation is CASSPGGNIQYF.

This chain links TRBV6-1 with TRBJ2-3; TRBD1 is a possible D gene (5 bases). The CDR3 length is 15 residues. The germline V gene has CDR1 MNHNS and CDR2 SASEGT. V was shortened by 1 base and J by 0 bases, with 8 bases between the two germline ends. CDR3 sequence (DNA): TGTGCCAGCAGTGAAGGGGGCCTTAGCACAGATACGCAGTATTTT. Residues: CASSEGGLSTDTQYF.

The rearrangement links TRBV5-1 to TRBJ2-2, with D uncertain. Germline assignment: CDR1 SGHRS and CDR2 YFSETQ. This CDR3 contains 13 residues. The ends were cut back, 3 bases at V and 7 bases at J, with 10 bases in the middle. The CDR3 spells CASSSYPDGELFF. As DNA, the CDR3 is TGCGCCAGCAGCTCTTACCCCGACGGGGAGCTGTTTTTT.

The chain carries TRBV7-9 and TRBJ1-2; no firm D call. The CDR3 loop spans 15 amino acids. V was cut by 2 bases and J by 2 bases, with 12 bases left in between. The germline V gene has CDR1 SEHNR and CDR2 FQNEAQ (reference sequence). The CDR3 region has the DNA TGTGCCAGCAGCTTAACCCGGGAAGCAAACTATGGCTACACCTTC. This sequence encodes CASSLTREANYGYTF.

This chain links TRBV28 with TRBJ2-5, with 9 nucleotides matching TRBD2. Germline values: CDR1 MDHEN, CDR2 SYDVKM. The CDR3 runs 19 residues. The trim removed 6 bases at V and 2 bases at J, leaving 19 bases unmatched. The CDR3 DNA is TGTGCCAGCAGCCTCGACGGGGGGGTGACTAGCGGAAAACAAGAGACCCAGTACTTC. Translated: CASSLDGGVTSGKQETQYF.

This clone has a single count. This rearrangement joins TRBV24-1 to TRBJ1-2, with D possibly being TRBD1 (5 bases). This CDR3 has 13 amino acids. Germline V gene data show CDR1 as KGHDR and CDR2 as SFDVKD. The V gene lost 1 base and the J gene lost 8 bases, with 10 bases spanning the gap. The CDR3 loop reads CATSDFSDRGYTF. The CDR3 DNA is TGTGCCACCAGTGATTTCTCCGACAGAGGCTACACCTTC.